The text below deals with one T cell receptor beta chain. Its binding antigen is unknown. Nothing much larger sits one base from this clone, and base qualities are not available. The data originate from a study of Ad26.COV2.S vaccination and SARS-CoV-2 variants (TCRdb year 2021). For context, the study as a whole: Donors in the vaccine arm were drawn from COV1001, a phase I-IIa trial of Ad26.COV2.S in healthy adults that was multicentre, randomized, double-blind and placebo-controlled. Dosing of Ad26.COV2.S was intramuscular, at either 5x10^10 or 1x10^11 viral particles, delivered as one shot or as two shots spaced 56 days apart. TCRbeta repertoire sequencing was used to assess the specificity and breadth of SARS-CoV-2-reactive T cell receptors after Ad26.COV2.S vaccination. Participants in the trial were split at random into five groups of five each, receiving low-dose or high-dose Ad26.COV2.S once or twice, or else placebo on both occasions. The TCR-sequenced set comprised approximately 32 samples: some 20 Ad26.COV2.S vaccine recipients, 5 placebo recipients and 8 SARS-CoV-2 convalescent individuals. Investigators remained blinded to trial group allocation during experiments and outcome assessment. Study-wide findings and limitations: Substantial breadth of spike-specific CD8+ and CD4+ T cell responses was reported after vaccination. Vaccine and placebo recipients had comparable non-spike TCR breadth, which fits with the vaccine containing only spike. The authors noted that total T cell responses may have been underestimated by the TCR breadth and depth analyses. Spike-specific TCR breadth was higher in Ad26.COV2.S recipients than in placebo recipients (P = 0.0014). Comparing responses between vaccine doses or regimens was not something the study was powered to do.

TCRbeta CDR3 regions were sequenced with the immunoSEQ Assay. After extraction, genomic DNA underwent amplification by bias-controlled multiplex PCR, followed by high-throughput sequencing. Regarding the original processing steps: To quantify the absolute abundance of every unique TCRbeta CDR3 region, sequences were collapsed and filtered. Usable DNA was measured by amplifying reference genes present in all nucleated cells, and TCRbeta template counts were normalized to that usable DNA to estimate T cell fraction. Repertoire TCRs were annotated as SARS-CoV-2-specific when V gene, CDR3 amino acid sequence and J gene were exactly matched to a known reactive TCR set. The reference SARS-CoV-2 TCR set was derived from MIRA and filtered for enrichment in COVID-19-positive ImmuneCODE repertoires, a step that removed public or cross-reactive TCRs. Based on the MIRA antigens, annotated TCRs were further analysed at the level of specific ORF or position within ORF. Breadth was defined as the number of annotated unique rearrangements divided by the total number of unique productive rearrangements, and depth was defined as the summed frequency of the annotated unique rearrangements. Group comparisons of TCR breadth used two-sided Wilcoxon rank-sum tests. Drawn from immuneACCESS, this table holds only the in-frame rearrangements with V and J called that TCRdb kept. Clones are partly lost; checked studies trace under half to an unresolved V gene and leave the rest unexplained. V and J calls and clone size are given by that table; D and trimming were obtained from the DNA. Recorded for this sample are roughly 700,000 clones; 89% of them occurred a single time. The ten biggest clones cover about 1.5% of the sample.

Interpreted using the paper, the treatment or condition label stands for: some 19 received Ad26.COV2.S at low or high dose, single or two shots; about five received placebo; per-sample allocation not given. For vaccine and placebo recipients, repertoires were sequenced using samples collected on day 63 after the first injection. Between 29 July and 7 August 2020, Cohort 1b enrolled approximately 26 adults aged 18-55 years at one site in Boston, USA. Ad26.COV2.S consisted of a replication-incompetent adenovirus type 26 vector by which a prefusion-stabilized SARS-CoV-2 spike protein from the original Wuhan strain was expressed. The CDR3, cysteine through phenylalanine, is 16 amino acids long. Solely the CDR3 DNA is kept, with 48 bases framed from the first base. The V end loses 2 bases and the J end loses 1 base, and a stretch of 12 bases separates them. CDR1 and CDR2 are read off the germline V gene (reference sequence) as MNHNY and SVGAGI.

This sequence uses TRBV6-6 and TRBJ2-1; the D gene is unclear. The sequences come from peripheral blood, collected in a trial of Ad26.COV2.S vaccine versus placebo. The source of this sequence is a person between 18 and 59 years old who received the Ad26.COV2.S COVID-19 vaccine or a placebo. The nucleotides read TGTGCCAGCAGTTACGCGCTAGTACTTTCCTACAATGAGCAGTTCTTC. Its translation is CASSYALVLSYNEQFF.